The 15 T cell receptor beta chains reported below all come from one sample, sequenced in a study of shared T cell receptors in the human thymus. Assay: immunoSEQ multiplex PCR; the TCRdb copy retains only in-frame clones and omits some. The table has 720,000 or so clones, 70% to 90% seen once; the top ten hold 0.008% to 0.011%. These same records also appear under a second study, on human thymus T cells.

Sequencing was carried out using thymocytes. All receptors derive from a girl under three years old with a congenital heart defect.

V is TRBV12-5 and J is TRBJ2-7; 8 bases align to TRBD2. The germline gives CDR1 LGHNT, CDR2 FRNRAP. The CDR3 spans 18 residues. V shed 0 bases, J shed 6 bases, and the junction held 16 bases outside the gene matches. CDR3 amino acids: CASGLVPASGPPACEQYF. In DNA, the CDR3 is TGTGCTAGTGGTTTGGTCCCGGCTAGCGGGCCCCCGGCGTGCGAGCAGTACTTC. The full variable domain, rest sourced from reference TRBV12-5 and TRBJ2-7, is DARVTQTPRHKVTEMGQEVTMRCQPILGHNTVFWYRQTMMQGLELLAYFRNRAPLDDSGMPKDRFSAEMPDATLATLKIQPSEPRDSAVYFCASGLVPASGPPACEQYFGPGTRLTVT.

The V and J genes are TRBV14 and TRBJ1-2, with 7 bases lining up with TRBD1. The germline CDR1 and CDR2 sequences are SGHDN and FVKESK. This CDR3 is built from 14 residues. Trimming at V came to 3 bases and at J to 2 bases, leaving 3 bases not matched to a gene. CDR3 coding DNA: TGTGCCAGCAGCCACCGGGACAGCAACTATGGCTACACCTTC. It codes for CASSHRDSNYGYTF. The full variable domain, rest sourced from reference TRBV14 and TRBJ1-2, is EAGVTQFPSHSVIEKGQTVTLRCDPISGHDNLYWYRRVMGKEIKFLLHFVKESKQDESGMPNNRFLAERTGGTYSTLKVQPAELEDSGVYFCASSHRDSNYGYTFGSGTRLTVV.

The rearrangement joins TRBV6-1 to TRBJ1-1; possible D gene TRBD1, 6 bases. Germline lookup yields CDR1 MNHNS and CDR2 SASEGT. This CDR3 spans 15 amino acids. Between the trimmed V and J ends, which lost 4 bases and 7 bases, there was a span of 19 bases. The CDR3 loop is CASSAPPWTAFEAFF. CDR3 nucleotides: TGTGCCAGCAGTGCGCCCCCTTGGACAGCCTTTGAAGCTTTCTTT.

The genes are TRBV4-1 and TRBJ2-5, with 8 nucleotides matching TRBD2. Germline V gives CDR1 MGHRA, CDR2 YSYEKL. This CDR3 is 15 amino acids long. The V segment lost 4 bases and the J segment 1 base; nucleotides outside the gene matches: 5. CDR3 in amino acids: CASSPGAGGQETQYF. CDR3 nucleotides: TGCGCCAGCAGCCCCGGGGCGGGGGGCCAAGAGACCCAGTACTTC.

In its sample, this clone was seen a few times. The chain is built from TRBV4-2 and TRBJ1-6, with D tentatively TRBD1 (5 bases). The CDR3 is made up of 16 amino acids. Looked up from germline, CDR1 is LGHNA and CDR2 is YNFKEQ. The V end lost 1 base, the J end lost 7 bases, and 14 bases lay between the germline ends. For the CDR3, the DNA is TGTGCCAGCAGCCAAGGGGGCAATGTTCTAAATTCACCCCTCCACTTT. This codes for CASSQGGNVLNSPLHF.

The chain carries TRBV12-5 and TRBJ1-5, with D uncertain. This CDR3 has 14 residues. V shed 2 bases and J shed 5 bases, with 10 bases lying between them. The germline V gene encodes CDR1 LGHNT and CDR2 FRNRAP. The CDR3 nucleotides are TGTGCTAGTGGTTTGAACAGCAAACATCAGCCCCAGCATTTT. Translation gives CASGLNSKHQPQHF.

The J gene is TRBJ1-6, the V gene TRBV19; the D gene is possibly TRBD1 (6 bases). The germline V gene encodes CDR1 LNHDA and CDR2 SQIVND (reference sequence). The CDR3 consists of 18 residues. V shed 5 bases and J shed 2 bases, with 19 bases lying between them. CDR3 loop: CASSPRQAERAYNSPLHF. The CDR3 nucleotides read TGTGCCAGTAGTCCCCGACAGGCCGAGCGAGCCTATAATTCACCCCTCCACTTT. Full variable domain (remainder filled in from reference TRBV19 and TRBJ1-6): DGGITQSPKYLFRKEGQNVTLSCEQNLNHDAMYWYRQDPGQGLRLIYYSQIVNDFQKGDIAEGYSVSREKKESFPLTVTSAQKNPTAFYLCASSPRQAERAYNSPLHFGNGTRLTVT.

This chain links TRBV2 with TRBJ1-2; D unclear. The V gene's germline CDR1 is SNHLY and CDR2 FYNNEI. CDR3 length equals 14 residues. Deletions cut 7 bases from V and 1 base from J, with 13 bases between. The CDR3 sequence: CASTHVGSNYGYTF. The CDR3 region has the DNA TGTGCCAGCACCCATGTGGGCAGTAACTATGGCTACACCTTC.

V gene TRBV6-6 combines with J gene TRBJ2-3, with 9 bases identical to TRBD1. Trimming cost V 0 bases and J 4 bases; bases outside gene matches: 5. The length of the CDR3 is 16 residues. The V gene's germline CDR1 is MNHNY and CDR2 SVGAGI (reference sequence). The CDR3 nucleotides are TGTGCCAGCAGTTACTCGGGACAGGGCAGATCAGATACGCAGTATTTT. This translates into CASSYSGQGRSDTQYF.

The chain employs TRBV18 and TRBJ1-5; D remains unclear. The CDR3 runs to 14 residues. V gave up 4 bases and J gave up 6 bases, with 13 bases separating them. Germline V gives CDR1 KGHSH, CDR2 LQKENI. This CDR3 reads CASSHQERGQPQHF. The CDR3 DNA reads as TGTGCCAGCTCACACCAGGAACGGGGTCAGCCCCAGCATTTT.

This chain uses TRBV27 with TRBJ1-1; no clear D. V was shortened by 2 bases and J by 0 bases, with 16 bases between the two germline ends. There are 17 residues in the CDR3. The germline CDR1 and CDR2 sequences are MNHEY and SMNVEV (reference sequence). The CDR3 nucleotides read TGTGCCAGCAGTTTACAAGGAGGCCCGGCCCTGAACACTGAAGCTTTCTTT. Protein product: CASSLQGGPALNTEAFF.

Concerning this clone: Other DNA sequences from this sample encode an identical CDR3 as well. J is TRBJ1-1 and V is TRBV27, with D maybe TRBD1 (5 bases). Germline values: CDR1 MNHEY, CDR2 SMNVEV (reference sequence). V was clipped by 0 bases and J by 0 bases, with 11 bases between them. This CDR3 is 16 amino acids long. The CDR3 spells CASSLSPGGVNTEAFF. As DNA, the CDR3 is TGTGCCAGCAGTTTATCCCCCGGGGGAGTGAACACTGAAGCTTTCTTT.

CDR3 in DNA: TGCAGCGTTACCGACCACAGGGGTGATGGCCTCCATGAGCAGTTCTTC. Translated, it gives CSVTDHRGDGLHEQFF. The V and J genes are TRBV29-1 and TRBJ2-1; 7 nucleotides match TRBD1. CDR3 length: 16 amino acids. V shed 5 bases, J shed 8 bases, and the junction held 18 bases outside the gene matches. Germline values: CDR1 SQVTM, CDR2 ANQGSEA.

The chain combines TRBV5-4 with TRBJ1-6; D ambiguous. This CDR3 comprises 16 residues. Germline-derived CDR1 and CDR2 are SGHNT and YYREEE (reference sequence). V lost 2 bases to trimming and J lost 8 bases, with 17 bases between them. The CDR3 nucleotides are TGTGCCAGCAGCTTAAACGGTTTCCATCCGTATTCACCCCTCCACTTT. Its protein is CASSLNGFHPYSPLHF. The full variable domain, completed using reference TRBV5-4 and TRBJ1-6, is ETGVTQSPTHLIKTRGQQVTLRCSSQSGHNTVSWYQQALGQGPQFIFQYYREEENGRGNFPPRFSGLQFPNYSSELNVNALELDDSALYLCASSLNGFHPYSPLHFGNGTRLTVT.

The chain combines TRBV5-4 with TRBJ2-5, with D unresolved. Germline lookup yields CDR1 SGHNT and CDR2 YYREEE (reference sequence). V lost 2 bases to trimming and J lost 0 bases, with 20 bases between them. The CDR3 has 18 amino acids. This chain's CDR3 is CASSFPGLPTLYQETQYF. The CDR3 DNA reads TGTGCCAGCAGCTTCCCCGGTCTACCCACCTTGTACCAAGAGACCCAGTACTTC.